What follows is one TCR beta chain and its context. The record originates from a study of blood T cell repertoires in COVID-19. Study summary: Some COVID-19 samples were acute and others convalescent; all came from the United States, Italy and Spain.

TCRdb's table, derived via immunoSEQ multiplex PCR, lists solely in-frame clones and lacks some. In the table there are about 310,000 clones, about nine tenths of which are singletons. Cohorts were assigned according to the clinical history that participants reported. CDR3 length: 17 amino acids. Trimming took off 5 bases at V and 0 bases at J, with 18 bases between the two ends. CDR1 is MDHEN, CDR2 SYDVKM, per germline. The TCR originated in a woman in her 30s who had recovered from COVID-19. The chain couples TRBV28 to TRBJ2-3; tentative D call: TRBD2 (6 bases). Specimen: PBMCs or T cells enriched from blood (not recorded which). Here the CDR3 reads CASSEVRAGTSTDTQYF. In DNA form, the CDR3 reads TGTGCCAGCAGTGAGGTCAGAGCCGGGACTAGCACAGATACGCAGTATTTT.